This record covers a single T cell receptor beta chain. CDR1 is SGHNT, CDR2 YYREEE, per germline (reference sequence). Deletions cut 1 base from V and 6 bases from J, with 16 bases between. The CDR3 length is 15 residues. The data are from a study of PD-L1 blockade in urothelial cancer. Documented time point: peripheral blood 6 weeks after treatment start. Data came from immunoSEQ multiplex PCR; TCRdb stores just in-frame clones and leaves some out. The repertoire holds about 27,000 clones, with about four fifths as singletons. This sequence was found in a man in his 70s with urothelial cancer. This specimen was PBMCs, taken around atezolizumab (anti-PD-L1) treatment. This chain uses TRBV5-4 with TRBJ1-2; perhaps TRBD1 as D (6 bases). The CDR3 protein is CASSLRGAKVDGYTF. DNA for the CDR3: TGTGCCAGCAGCTTGCGGGGGGCCAAGGTCGATGGCTACACCTTC.